This TCR beta chain came from a study of Ad26.COV2.S vaccination and SARS-CoV-2 variants. Study-wide context: Ad26.COV2.S, an intramuscular injection, was given once or twice 56 days apart. Whole-study findings and limits: Vaccinees and placebo recipients showed similar non-spike TCR breadth. Vaccine recipients had higher spike-specific TCR breadth than placebo recipients.

Remarks on this clone: Antigen unknown.

This sample's treatment: some 20 received Ad26.COV2.S at low or high dose, single or two shots; 5 received placebo; per-sample allocation not given. It was on day 63 after the first vaccine or placebo injection that samples were taken. TCRdb's copy holds only in-frame clones and misses some; the assay was immunoSEQ multiplex PCR. The data hold a few hundred thousand clones, with roughly 88% observed a single time. This clonotype was obtained from a person aged 18-65 years who received the Ad26.COV2.S COVID-19 vaccine or a placebo. The starting material was peripheral blood, obtained in a trial of Ad26.COV2.S vaccine versus placebo.

CDR3 amino acids: CASSQPLGGDEQFF. The DNA for the CDR3 is TGTGCCAGCAGCCAACCCCTGGGAGGGGATGAGCAGTTCTTC. This sequence joins TRBV3-1 (or the pseudogene TRBV3-2) and TRBJ2-1, with 7 nucleotides matching TRBD2. The germline CDR1 and CDR2 sequences are LGHDT and YNNKEL (reference sequence). V shed 2 bases and J 8 bases; nucleotides not matched to a gene: 6. This CDR3 region has 14 residues.